The 19 T cell receptor beta chains below were found in one sample sequenced in a study of response to subunit inactivated influenza vaccine. MiXCR, run by TCRdb on the RT-PCR reads, gives a single entry per CDR3 protein. The sample includes roughly 160,000 distinct CDR3 sequences, roughly a tenth of them seen just once. The sequenced sample was CD8+ T cells sorted from PBMCs, obtained approximately 25 months after vaccination. Every receptor here comes from a man between 50 and 75 years old who received an inactivated influenza vaccine.

The sample holds a few counts of this clonotype. The chain uses TRBV20-1 and TRBJ1-6; 7 bases are shared with TRBD1. This CDR3 comprises 20 residues. J was trimmed by 0 bases and V by 3 bases; bases with no gene match: 17. The germline V gene has CDR1 DFQATT and CDR2 SNEGSKA (reference sequence). The DNA for the CDR3 is TGCAGTGCTAGCCTCCTTACCGGGACAGACCTGAGCTCCTATAATTCACCCCTCCACTTT. It is translated as CSASLLTGTDLSSYNSPLHF.

This clonotype has more than one count but fewer than ten. This chain links TRBV6-5 with TRBJ2-4; D is unclear. Germline V gene data show CDR1 as MNHEY and CDR2 as SVGAGI. This CDR3 comprises 10 residues. V lost 6 bases and J 8 bases, leaving 5 bases between the germline ends. CDR3 region: CASSWDIQYF. The CDR3 DNA follows: TGTGCCAGCAGCTGGGACATTCAGTACTTC.

This clonotype has ten or more counts. The V and J genes are TRBV7-9 and TRBJ1-1, with D perhaps matching TRBD1 (6 bases). V was shortened by 3 bases and J by 3 bases, with 11 bases between the two germline ends. The CDR3 consists of 14 residues. Germline V lookup: CDR1 SEHNR, CDR2 FQNEAQ (reference sequence). In nucleotides, the CDR3 is TGTGCCAGCAGCTTTGGGGGCGCGGACACTGAAGCTTTCTTT. Its translation is CASSFGGADTEAFF. Filled out from reference TRBV7-9 and TRBJ1-1, the complete variable domain reads DTGVSQNPRHKITKRGQNVTFRCDPISEHNRLYWYRQTLGQGPEFLTYFQNEAQLEKSRLLSDRFSAERPKGSFSTLEIQRTEQGDSAMYLCASSFGGADTEAFFGQGTRLTVV.

This chain uses TRBV6-5 with TRBJ2-1; D perhaps matches TRBD1 (5 bases). The V gene's germline CDR1 is MNHEY and CDR2 SVGAGI. This CDR3 contains 14 residues. With 0 bases removed from V and 2 bases from J, the gap between germline ends came to 5 bases. Here the CDR3 DNA reads TGTGCCAGCAGTTACTCGGACACCTACAATGAGCAGTTCTTC. Amino acid sequence: CASSYSDTYNEQFF.

The chain couples TRBV27 to TRBJ2-5; D not certain. Between the trimmed V and J ends, which lost 3 bases and 4 bases, there was a span of 9 bases. The CDR3 loop spans 13 amino acids. Per the germline V gene, CDR1 is MNHEY and CDR2 is SMNVEV (reference sequence). This CDR3 is CASSFGRRETQYF. In nucleotides, the CDR3 is TGTGCCAGCAGTTTCGGCAGGAGAGAGACCCAGTACTTC.

The chain recombines TRBV29-1 with TRBJ2-3; 7 positions agree with TRBD1. Per the germline V gene, CDR1 is SQVTM and CDR2 is ANQGSEA. The V and J ends lost 7 bases and 0 bases, in that order; junction bases with no gene match: 4. The CDR3 consists of 13 residues. CDR3 sequence: CSGDSTSTDTQYF. The DNA for the CDR3 is TGCAGCGGGGACAGTACTAGCACAGATACGCAGTATTTT.

This rearrangement joins TRBV19 to TRBJ2-1, with D uncertain. The CDR3 is 17 residues long. V was shortened by 3 bases and J by 3 bases, with 18 bases between the two germline ends. The germline V gene has CDR1 LNHDA and CDR2 SQIVND (reference sequence). The chain's CDR3 is CASSMGGPQLNYNEQFF. The CDR3 DNA follows: TGTGCCAGTAGTATGGGTGGACCCCAGCTTAACTACAATGAGCAGTTCTTC.

This clonotype was seen ten or more times. The chain links TRBV11-1 to TRBJ2-3, with D possibly matching TRBD1 (6 bases). The CDR3 runs to 19 residues. Germline V gene lookup returns CDR1 SGHAT and CDR2 FQDESV (reference sequence). Trimming removed 4 bases at V and 10 bases at J, with 33 bases between. CDR3 sequence: CASSSQNRAVGPSMGAQYF. CDR3 coding DNA: TGTGCCAGCAGCTCTCAAAACAGGGCCGTGGGACCTTCTATGGGGGCGCAGTATTTT.

In its sample, this clonotype was seen a few times. The chain's CDR3 is CASSYSMGIVFF. DNA for the CDR3: TGTGCCAGCAGTTACTCGATGGGAATCGTGTTCTTC. The V and J genes are TRBV6-5 and TRBJ2-1; D not resolved. The V and J ends lost 0 bases and 15 bases respectively, with 12 bases between them. CDR3 length: 12 amino acids. CDR1 and CDR2 from the germline V gene are MNHEY and SVGAGI.

The gene calls are TRBV10-3 and TRBJ2-1; 9 nucleotides line up with TRBD2. This CDR3 is built from 16 residues. The junction had 6 bases not matched to a gene; V was cut back by 4 bases and J by 2 bases. CDR1 is ENHRY, CDR2 SYGVKD, per germline. The CDR3 nucleotides are TGTGCCATCAGTGGTCGTAGCGGGGGCGCCTACAATGAGCAGTTCTTC. Translated: CAISGRSGGAYNEQFF.

This clonotype was seen only a few times. One end of the junction is discordant with germline, which a read error may explain. The rearrangement links TRBV20-1 to TRBJ1-4; D might be TRBD1 (5 bases). Germline V gene lookup returns CDR1 DFQATT and CDR2 SNEGSKA (reference sequence). CDR3 length equals 14 residues. The CDR3 DNA is TGCAGTGCGAGAGGGACGGCAACTAATGAAAAACTGTTTTTT. Protein sequence: CSARGTATNEKLFF.

The rearrangement joins TRBV6-5 to TRBJ2-7; D might be TRBD1 (5 bases). Germline V gene sequence: CDR1 MNHEY, CDR2 SVGAGI. The length of the CDR3 is 13 residues. Between the trimmed V and J ends, which lost 0 bases and 6 bases, there was a span of 9 bases. The CDR3: CASSYSRVREQYF. In DNA, the CDR3 is TGTGCCAGCAGTTACTCCAGGGTTCGCGAGCAGTACTTC.

V and J are TRBV9 and TRBJ2-2, with D possibly being TRBD2 (6 bases). This CDR3 region has 15 residues. Germline-derived CDR1 and CDR2 are SGDLS and YYNGEE. Trimming cost V 2 bases and J 3 bases, with 11 bases left between them. The CDR3 reads CASSVWGEYTGELFF. CDR3 nucleotide sequence: TGTGCCAGCAGCGTCTGGGGGGAGTACACCGGGGAGCTGTTTTTT.

V gene TRBV29-1 combines with J gene TRBJ1-1; 8 bases are a match to TRBD1. The CDR3 is 13 residues long. Germline V gene sequence: CDR1 SQVTM, CDR2 ANQGSEA. The junction had 4 bases not matched to a gene; V was cut back by 6 bases and J by 1 base. This CDR3 is CSVVQGANTEAFF. CDR3 bases: TGCAGCGTAGTCCAGGGGGCGAACACTGAAGCTTTCTTT.

This clonotype was seen many times. The V gene is TRBV5-1, the J gene TRBJ2-2, with a possible D match to TRBD1 (6 bases). Per the germline V gene, CDR1 is SGHRS and CDR2 is YFSETQ. This CDR3 is built from 15 residues. CDR3 region: CGQNGYDRRHGELFF. As DNA, the CDR3 is TGCGGACAAAACGGATACGACAGGAGGCACGGGGAGCTGTTTTTT.

Comments on this clonotype: The junction does not match germline at one end; this may be a read error. The V gene is TRBV27, the J gene TRBJ2-5; tentatively, D is TRBD1 or TRBD2 (5 bases each). The CDR3 contains 14 residues. Germline V gene sequence: CDR1 MNHEY, CDR2 SMNVEV (reference sequence). The CDR3 protein is CASSLRDAQDTQYF. The CDR3 coding sequence is TGTGCCAGCAGTCTCCGGGACGCCCAAGACACCCAGTACTTC.

CDR3: CASRAGTSGSSWANVLTF. The CDR3 nucleotides read TGTGCCAGCAGAGCCGGGACTAGCGGGAGTAGCTGGGCCAACGTCCTGACTTTC. The genes are TRBV12-3 or TRBV12-4 and TRBJ2-6, with 14 bases matching TRBD2. The CDR3 extends over 18 amino acids. Trimming at V came to 6 bases and at J to 5 bases, leaving 9 bases not matched to a gene.

This clonotype was detected many times. This rearrangement joins TRBV11-2 to TRBJ2-1, with 8 bases lining up with TRBD2. V trimming: 5 bases; J trimming: 0 bases; junction bases outside the gene matches: 6. CDR3 length equals 16 residues. Germline V gene data show CDR1 as SGHAT and CDR2 as FQNNGV. The DNA for the CDR3 is TGTGCCAGCAGCCTCACTAGCGGAAGCTCCTACAATGAGCAGTTCTTC. This translates into CASSLTSGSSYNEQFF. The full variable domain, its missing parts supplied by reference TRBV11-2 and TRBJ2-1, is EAGVAQSPRYKIIEKRQSVAFWCNPISGHATLYWYQQILGQGPKLLIQFQNNGVVDDSQLPKDRFSAERLKGVDSTLKIQPAKLEDSAVYLCASSLTSGSSYNEQFFGPGTRLTVL.

The J gene is TRBJ1-1, the V gene TRBV30; D remains ambiguous. V lost 2 bases and J lost 8, with 9 bases in between. Germline CDR1 is GTSNPN and CDR2 is SVGIG (reference sequence). The CDR3 covers 11 residues. The CDR3 reads CAWSTPAEAFF. CDR3 DNA sequence: TGTGCCTGGAGTACCCCGGCGGAAGCTTTCTTT.